The 22 T cell receptor beta chains below come from one sample, sequenced in a study of T cell repertoires in cytomegalovirus infection. TCRdb re-called the reads through MiXCR, storing one row per CDR3 protein. The sample has under 600,000 distinct CDR3 sequences; approximately 16% are singletons. Sequencing was done on a sample of CD8+ T cells from PBMCs. These receptors were collected from a human donor in good health (CMV status not recorded). Some clones in this sample may be carry-over from other donors' samples.

This clonotype was counted only a few times. The chain employs TRBV6-2 or TRBV6-3 and TRBJ1-1; perhaps TRBD1 as D (5 bases). V lost 4 bases, J lost 0 bases, and 9 bases lay in between. Germline V gene lookup returns CDR1 MNHEY and CDR2 SVGEGT. This CDR3 is 14 amino acids long. The CDR3 is CASSWQGMNTEAFF. CDR3 nucleotides: TGTGCCAGCAGTTGGCAGGGCATGAACACTGAAGCTTTCTTT.

The CDR3 loop reads CASRASSYEQYF. CDR3 nucleotide sequence: TGTGCCAGCAGGGCTAGCTCCTACGAGCAGTACTTC. The V and J genes are TRBV27 and TRBJ2-7; D gene uncertain. The CDR3 has 12 amino acids. Germline CDR1 reads MNHEY; CDR2 reads SMNVEV (reference sequence). Trimming shortened V by 6 bases and J by 0 bases, and 6 bases separated the two germline ends.

The chain has TRBV2 and TRBJ1-1; possible D gene TRBD1, 5 bases. Germline V gene data show CDR1 as SNHLY and CDR2 as FYNNEI. CDR3 length equals 13 residues. Trimming removed 9 bases from V and 4 bases from J, with 15 bases in between. The CDR3 DNA sequence: TGTGCCAGAGAGACAGTCACCGTCACTGAAGCTTTCTTT. This gives the protein CARETVTVTEAFF.

The chain carries TRBV19 and TRBJ1-2; 7 bases match TRBD1. CDR1 and CDR2 from the germline V gene are LNHDA and SQIVND (reference sequence). This CDR3 spans 16 amino acids. V lost 0 bases to trimming and J lost 4 bases; unmatched junction nucleotides: 8. The CDR3 sequence is CASSIDGTVSSYGYTF. As DNA, the CDR3 is TGTGCCAGTAGTATAGACGGGACAGTTTCGAGCTATGGCTACACCTTC. Supplemented by reference TRBV19 and TRBJ1-2, the full variable domain reads DGGITQSPKYLFRKEGQNVTLSCEQNLNHDAMYWYRQDPGQGLRLIYYSQIVNDFQKGDIAEGYSVSREKKESFPLTVTSAQKNPTAFYLCASSIDGTVSSYGYTFGSGTRLTVV.

Ten or more counts support this clonotype. This chain joins TRBV11-2 and TRBJ1-2; 8 bases are a match to TRBD1. The J segment lost 2 bases and the V segment lost 5 bases, leaving 1 base of the junction unmatched. The germline V gene encodes CDR1 SGHAT and CDR2 FQNNGV. The CDR3 runs to 13 residues. The CDR3: CASSGDRNYGYTF. The CDR3 DNA reads as TGTGCCAGCAGCGGGGACAGGAACTATGGCTACACCTTC. Drawing the rest from reference TRBV11-2 and TRBJ1-2, the complete variable domain is EAGVAQSPRYKIIEKRQSVAFWCNPISGHATLYWYQQILGQGPKLLIQFQNNGVVDDSQLPKDRFSAERLKGVDSTLKIQPAKLEDSAVYLCASSGDRNYGYTFGSGTRLTVV.

The V call is TRBV9, the J call TRBJ2-2; the match to TRBD2 covers 12 bases. The V gene's germline CDR1 is SGDLS and CDR2 YYNGEE. V was clipped by 1 base and J by 5 bases; unmatched bases: 9. CDR3 size: 18 residues. CDR3: CASSVRASGRASTGELFF. In nucleotides, the CDR3 is TGTGCCAGCAGCGTAAGGGCTAGCGGGAGGGCCAGTACCGGGGAGCTGTTTTTT.

This chain joins TRBV6-2 or TRBV6-3 and TRBJ2-2, with 7 bases lining up with TRBD1. This CDR3 contains 17 residues. V lost 2 bases to trimming and J lost 7 bases; unmatched junction nucleotides: 13. Germline V gives CDR1 MNHEY, CDR2 SVGEGT. The CDR3 coding sequence is TGTGCCAGCAGTTACCCCCCCGTGACAGGGTGGGACGGGGAGCTGTTTTTT. Its translation: CASSYPPVTGWDGELFF.

Many counts were recorded for this clonotype. The chain couples TRBV7-9 to TRBJ1-3, with 11 positions matching TRBD1. Germline V gene lookup returns CDR1 SEHNR and CDR2 FQNEAQ (reference sequence). The ends lost 3 bases at V and 3 bases at J; junction bases unmatched: 7. This CDR3 is built from 17 residues. As DNA, the CDR3 is TGTGCCAGCAGCTTCGTGGACAGGGGGCTTCGTGGAAACACCATATATTTT. Its translation: CASSFVDRGLRGNTIYF.

Comment on this clonotype: The junction differs from germline at one of its ends, possibly a read error. DNA for the CDR3: TGCAGCGTTGAAAAGGGACAGGGGTCTCGCGAGCAGTGCTTC. Encoded protein: CSVEKGQGSREQCF. This sequence joins TRBV29-1 and TRBJ2-7, with 10 bases identical to TRBD1. Germline V gene lookup returns CDR1 SQVTM and CDR2 ANQGSEA. The CDR3 runs 14 residues.

This clonotype appeared many times. The CDR3 spells CSTTTSTRSYNEQFF. CDR3 DNA sequence: TGCAGTACGACCACAAGCACCCGCTCCTACAATGAGCAGTTCTTC. This chain uses TRBV20-1 with TRBJ2-1; D unresolved. Germline V lookup: CDR1 DFQATT, CDR2 SNEGSKA (reference sequence). The CDR3 runs 15 residues. V dropped 8 bases and J dropped 0 bases, with 17 bases sitting between them.

This clonotype was counted ten times or more. The rearrangement uses TRBV7-6 and TRBJ1-5; D gene ambiguous. This CDR3 comprises 16 residues. CDR1 is SGHVS, CDR2 FNYEAQ, per germline. V was clipped by 5 bases and J by 3 bases, with 17 bases between them. This chain's CDR3 is CASSPLSGGLNQPQHF. The CDR3 DNA reads TGTGCCAGCAGCCCCCTTTCAGGCGGACTCAATCAGCCCCAGCATTTT.

Ten or more counts support this clonotype. The V and J genes are TRBV4-1 and TRBJ1-1; possible D gene TRBD1, 5 bases. CDR3 length: 15 residues. The germline V and J ends were trimmed by 4 bases and 7 bases, with 19 bases remaining between them. CDR1 is MGHRA and CDR2 is YSYEKL in the germline V gene. The CDR3, as DNA: TGCGCCAGCAGCCCCCGAAATGTGGGGGGAATTGAAGCTTTCTTT. Translating it yields CASSPRNVGGIEAFF.

The rearrangement uses TRBV5-1 and TRBJ2-1; D may be TRBD2 (5 bases). V was pared by 4 bases and J by 1 base, with 15 bases between. The CDR3 consists of 16 residues. Germline V CDR1 and CDR2: SGHRS, YFSETQ. This CDR3 is CASSVPGAESYNEQFF. The DNA of the CDR3 is TGCGCCAGCAGCGTCCCTGGAGCGGAATCCTACAATGAGCAGTTCTTC. Supplemented by reference TRBV5-1 and TRBJ2-1, the full variable domain reads KAGVTQTPRYLIKTRGQQVTLSCSPISGHRSVSWYQQTPGQGLQFLFEYFSETQRNKGNFPGRFSGRQFSNSRSEMNVSTLELGDSALYLCASSVPGAESYNEQFFGPGTRLTVL.

The chain employs TRBV7-9 and TRBJ2-7; 11 bases map to TRBD2. CDR1 and CDR2 from the germline V gene are SEHNR and FQNEAQ (reference sequence). V gave up 7 bases and J gave up 5 bases; unmatched junction bases: 10. CDR3 length: 15 residues. The CDR3 bases are TGTGCCAGCACTTTAGCGGGGGGGCCTGGAAACGAGCAGTACTTC. It translates to CASTLAGGPGNEQYF. Full variable domain (missing parts from reference TRBV7-9 and TRBJ2-7): DTGVSQNPRHKITKRGQNVTFRCDPISEHNRLYWYRQTLGQGPEFLTYFQNEAQLEKSRLLSDRFSAERPKGSFSTLEIQRTEQGDSAMYLCASTLAGGPGNEQYFGPGTRLTVT.

This clonotype was seen only a few times. The chain couples TRBV7-6 to TRBJ1-1; 7 bases align to TRBD1. The germline gives CDR1 SGHVS, CDR2 FNYEAQ. J lost 1 base, V lost 5 bases, and 16 bases had no gene match. This CDR3 has 18 residues. CDR3: CASSGRDSKNGTNTEAFF. CDR3 in DNA: TGTGCCAGCAGCGGCCGGGACAGCAAAAATGGGACGAACACTGAAGCTTTCTTT.

This clonotype turned up a few times. The rearrangement joins TRBV27 to TRBJ1-2, with a tentative D call TRBD1 (5 bases). This CDR3 is 17 amino acids long. Germline loops: CDR1 MNHEY, CDR2 SMNVEV (reference sequence). Trimming cost V 5 bases and J 7 bases, with 26 bases left between them. CDR3 sequence: CASSPRGQTGTQTGYTF. DNA for the CDR3: TGTGCCAGCAGTCCAAGGGGCCAGACCGGGACGCAGACTGGCTACACCTTC.

V is TRBV4-1 and J is TRBJ1-1; D not resolved. The length of the CDR3 is 13 residues. Looked up from germline, CDR1 is MGHRA and CDR2 is YSYEKL. The germline V and J ends were trimmed by 0 bases and 6 bases, with 8 bases remaining between them. The CDR3 loop is CASSQDLTAEAFF. CDR3 DNA: TGCGCCAGCAGCCAAGATTTAACCGCTGAAGCTTTCTTT.

The V and J genes are TRBV5-4 and TRBJ1-1, with no clear D. Germline CDR1 SGHNT, CDR2 YYREEE (reference sequence). The CDR3 sequence is 15 residues long. Trimming pared 0 bases from V and 0 bases from J, leaving 9 bases between. CDR3 protein: CASSLVRPMNTEAFF. CDR3 in DNA: TGTGCCAGCAGCTTGGTTCGTCCCATGAACACTGAAGCTTTCTTT.

J is TRBJ2-3 and V is TRBV7-9, with D maybe TRBD1 (6 bases). The length of the CDR3 is 15 residues. V was shortened by 5 bases and J by 2 bases, with 14 bases between the two germline ends. Germline assignment: CDR1 SEHNR and CDR2 FQNEAQ (reference sequence). The CDR3 loop is CASSPLQGPTDTQYF. In DNA, the CDR3 is TGTGCCAGCAGCCCCCTACAGGGCCCCACAGATACGCAGTATTTT.

This clonotype was counted many times. CDR3 in DNA: TGTGCCAGCAGTAACGTCCGGGACGCACGGGGAGATACGCAGTATTTT. Amino acid sequence: CASSNVRDARGDTQYF. The rearrangement links TRBV7-8 to TRBJ2-3, with D perhaps assigned TRBD1 or TRBD2 (5 bases each). The CDR3 is made up of 16 amino acids. Germline CDR1 and CDR2: SGHVS and FQNEAQ. Trimming shortened V by 6 bases and J by 5 bases, and 21 bases separated the two germline ends.

In DNA form, the CDR3 reads TGTGCCACCAGTGAGTCTGGACTCCAAGAGACCCAGTACTTC. It translates to CATSESGLQETQYF. This chain joins TRBV24-1 and TRBJ2-5; a weak D match, TRBD2 (5 bases). The CDR3 is made up of 14 amino acids. Germline V gene lookup returns CDR1 KGHDR and CDR2 SFDVKD. Trimming took off 4 bases at V and 1 base at J, with 9 bases between the two ends.

The chain has TRBV9 and TRBJ2-7; D possibly corresponds to TRBD2 (5 bases). With 3 bases removed from V and 5 bases from J, the gap between germline ends came to 15 bases. The CDR3 spans 14 residues. Germline CDR1 and CDR2: SGDLS and YYNGEE. The CDR3 DNA is TGTGCCAGCAGCGGCGGTGAGACTACTGACGAGCAGTACTTC. This translates into CASSGGETTDEQYF.